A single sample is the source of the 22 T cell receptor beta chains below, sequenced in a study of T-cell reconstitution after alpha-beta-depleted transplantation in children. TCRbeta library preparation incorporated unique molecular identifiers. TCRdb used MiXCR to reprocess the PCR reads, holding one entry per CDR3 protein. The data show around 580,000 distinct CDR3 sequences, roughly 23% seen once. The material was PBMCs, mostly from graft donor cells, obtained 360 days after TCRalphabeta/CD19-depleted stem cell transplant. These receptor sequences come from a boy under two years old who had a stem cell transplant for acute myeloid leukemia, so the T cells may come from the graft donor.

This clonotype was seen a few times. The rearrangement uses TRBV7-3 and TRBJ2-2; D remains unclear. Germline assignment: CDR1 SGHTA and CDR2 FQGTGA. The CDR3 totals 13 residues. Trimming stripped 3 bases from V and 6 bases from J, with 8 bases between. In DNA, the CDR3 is TGTGCCAGCAGCTTGAGTTCTCCCGGGGAGCTGTTTTTT. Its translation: CASSLSSPGELFF. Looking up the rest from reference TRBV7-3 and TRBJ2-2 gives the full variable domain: GAGVSQTPSNKVTEKGKYVELRCDPISGHTALYWYRQSLGQGPEFLIYFQGTGAADDSGLPNDRFFAVRPEGSVSTLKIQRTERGDSAVYLCASSLSSPGELFFGEGSRLTVL.

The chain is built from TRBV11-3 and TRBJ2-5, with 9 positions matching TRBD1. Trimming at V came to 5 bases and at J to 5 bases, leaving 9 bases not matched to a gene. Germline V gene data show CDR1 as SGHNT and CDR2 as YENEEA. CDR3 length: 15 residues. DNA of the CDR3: TGTGCCAGCAGCGTAAGAGGGGACAGGGTCGAGACCCAGTACTTC. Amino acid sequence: CASSVRGDRVETQYF. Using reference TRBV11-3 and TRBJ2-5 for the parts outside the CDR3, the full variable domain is EAGVVQSPRYKIIEKKQPVAFWCNPISGHNTLYWYLQNLGQGPELLIRYENEEAVDDSQLPKDRFSAERLKGVDSTLKIQPAELGDSAVYLCASSVRGDRVETQYFGPGTRLLVL.

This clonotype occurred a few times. In nucleotides, the CDR3 is TGCGCCAGCAGCCAAGATCTCAGGGGGGGAGATACGCAGTATTTT. Residues: CASSQDLRGGDTQYF. V gene TRBV4-3 combines with J gene TRBJ2-3; TRBD1 or TRBD2 may be the D gene (7 bases each). Trimming took off 0 bases at V and 5 bases at J, with 12 bases between the two ends. The germline gives CDR1 LGHNA, CDR2 YSLEER. The CDR3 loop spans 15 amino acids.

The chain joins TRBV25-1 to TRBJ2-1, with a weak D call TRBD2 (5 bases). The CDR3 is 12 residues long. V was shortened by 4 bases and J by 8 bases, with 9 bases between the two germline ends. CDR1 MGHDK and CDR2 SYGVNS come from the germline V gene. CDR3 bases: TGTGCCAGCAGTGGGAGGACCTATGAGCAGTTCTTC. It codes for CASSGRTYEQFF.

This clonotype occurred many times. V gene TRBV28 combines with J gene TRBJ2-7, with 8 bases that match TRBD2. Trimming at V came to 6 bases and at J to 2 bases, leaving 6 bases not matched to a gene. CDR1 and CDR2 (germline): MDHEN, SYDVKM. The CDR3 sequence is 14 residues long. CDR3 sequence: CASSRGGHPYEQYF. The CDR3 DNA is TGTGCCAGCAGCCGGGGGGGACACCCCTACGAGCAGTACTTC. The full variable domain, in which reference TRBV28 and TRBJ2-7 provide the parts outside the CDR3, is DVKVTQSSRYLVKRTGEKVFLECVQDMDHENMFWYRQDPGLGLRLIYFSYDVKMKEKGDIPEGYSVSREKKERFSLILESASTNQTSMYLCASSRGGHPYEQYFGPGTRLTVT.

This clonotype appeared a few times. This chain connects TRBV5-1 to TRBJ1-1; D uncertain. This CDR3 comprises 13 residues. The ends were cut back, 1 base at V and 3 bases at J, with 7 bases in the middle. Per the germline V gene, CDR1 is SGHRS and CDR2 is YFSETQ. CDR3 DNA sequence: TGCGCCAGCAGCTTGAGCTGGGACACTGAAGCTTTCTTT. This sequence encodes CASSLSWDTEAFF. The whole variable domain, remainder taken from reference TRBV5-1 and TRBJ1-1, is KAGVTQTPRYLIKTRGQQVTLSCSPISGHRSVSWYQQTPGQGLQFLFEYFSETQRNKGNFPGRFSGRQFSNSRSEMNVSTLELGDSALYLCASSLSWDTEAFFGQGTRLTVV.

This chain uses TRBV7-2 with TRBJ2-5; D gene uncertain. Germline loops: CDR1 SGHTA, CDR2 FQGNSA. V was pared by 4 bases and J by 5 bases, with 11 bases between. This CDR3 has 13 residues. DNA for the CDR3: TGTGCCAGCAGCTCCCCCGCTGCGGAGACCCAGTACTTC. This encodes CASSSPAAETQYF. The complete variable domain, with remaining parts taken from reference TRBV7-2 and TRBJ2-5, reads GAGVSQSPSNKVTEKGKDVELRCDPISGHTALYWYRQSLGQGLEFLIYFQGNSAPDKSGLPSDRFSAERTGGSVSTLTIQRTQQEDSAVYLCASSSPAAETQYFGPGTRLLVL.

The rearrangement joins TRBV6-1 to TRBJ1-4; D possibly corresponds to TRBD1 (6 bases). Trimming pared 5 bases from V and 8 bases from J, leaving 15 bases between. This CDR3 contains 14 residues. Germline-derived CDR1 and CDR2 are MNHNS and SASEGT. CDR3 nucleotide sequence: TGTGCCAGCAGTCAGACAGGCGGTCAGGAAAAACTGTTTTTT. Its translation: CASSQTGGQEKLFF.

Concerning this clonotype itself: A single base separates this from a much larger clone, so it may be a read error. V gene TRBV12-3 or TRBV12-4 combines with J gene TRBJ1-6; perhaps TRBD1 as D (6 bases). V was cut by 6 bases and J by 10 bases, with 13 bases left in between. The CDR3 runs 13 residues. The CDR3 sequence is CASRLGARSPLHF. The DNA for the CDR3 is TGTGCCAGCAGATTGGGGGCCCGGTCACCCCTCCACTTT.

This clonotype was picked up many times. CDR3 nucleotide sequence: TGTGCCAGCAGTTTGGGACTAGCTAGCTCCTACGAGCAGTACGTC. Translating it yields CASSLGLASSYEQYV. The V and J genes are TRBV12-3 or TRBV12-4 and TRBJ2-7; TRBD2 aligns across 9 bases. The CDR3 spans 15 residues. The trim removed 3 bases at V and 0 bases at J, leaving 3 bases unmatched.

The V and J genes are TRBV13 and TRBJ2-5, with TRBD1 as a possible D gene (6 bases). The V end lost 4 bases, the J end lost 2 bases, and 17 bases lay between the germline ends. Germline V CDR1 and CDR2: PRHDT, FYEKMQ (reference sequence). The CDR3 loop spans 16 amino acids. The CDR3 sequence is CASSSYPGVTQETQYF. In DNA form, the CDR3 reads TGTGCCAGCAGCTCCTACCCAGGGGTCACACAAGAGACCCAGTACTTC.

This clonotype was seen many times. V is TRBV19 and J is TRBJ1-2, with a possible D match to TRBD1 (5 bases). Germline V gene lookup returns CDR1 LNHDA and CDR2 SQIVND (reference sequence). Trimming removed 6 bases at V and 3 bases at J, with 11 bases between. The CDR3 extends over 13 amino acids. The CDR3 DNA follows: TGTGCCAGTAGACTTGACAGTGACTATGGCTACACCTTC. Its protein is CASRLDSDYGYTF.

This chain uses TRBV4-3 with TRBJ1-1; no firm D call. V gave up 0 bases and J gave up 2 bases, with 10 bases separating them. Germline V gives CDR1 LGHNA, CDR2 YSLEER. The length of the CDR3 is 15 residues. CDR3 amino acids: CASSQDRPANTEAFF. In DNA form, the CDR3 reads TGCGCCAGCAGCCAAGATCGACCGGCAAACACTGAAGCTTTCTTT.

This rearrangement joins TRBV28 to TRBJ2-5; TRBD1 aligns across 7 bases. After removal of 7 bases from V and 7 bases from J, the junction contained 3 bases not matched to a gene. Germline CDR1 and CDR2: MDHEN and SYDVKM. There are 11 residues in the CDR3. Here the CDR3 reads CASNRGRTQYF. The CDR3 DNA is TGTGCCAGCAACAGGGGAAGGACCCAGTACTTC.

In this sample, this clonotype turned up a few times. CDR3 residues: CASCPFLPRGGAWHNEQFF. DNA for the CDR3: TGTGCCAGCTGTCCATTTCTCCCTCGCGGGGGCGCTTGGCACAATGAGCAGTTCTTC. The chain links TRBV2 to TRBJ2-1, with D tentatively TRBD2 (7 bases). V was cut by 8 bases and J by 5 bases, with 31 bases left in between. This CDR3 contains 19 residues. CDR1 is SNHLY, CDR2 FYNNEI, per germline.

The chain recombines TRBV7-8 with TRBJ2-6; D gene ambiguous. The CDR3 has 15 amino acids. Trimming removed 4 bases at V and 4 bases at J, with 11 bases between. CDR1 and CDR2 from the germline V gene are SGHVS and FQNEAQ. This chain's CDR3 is CASSSLHGGANVLTF. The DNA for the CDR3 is TGTGCCAGCAGCTCCCTTCATGGGGGGGCCAACGTCCTGACTTTC.

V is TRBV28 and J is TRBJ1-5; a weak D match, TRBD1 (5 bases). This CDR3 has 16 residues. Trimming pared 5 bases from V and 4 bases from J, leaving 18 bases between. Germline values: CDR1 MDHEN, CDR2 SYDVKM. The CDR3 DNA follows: TGTGCCAGCAGTCCCTGGGACGACAGCCTAAATCAGCCCCAGCATTTT. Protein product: CASSPWDDSLNQPQHF.

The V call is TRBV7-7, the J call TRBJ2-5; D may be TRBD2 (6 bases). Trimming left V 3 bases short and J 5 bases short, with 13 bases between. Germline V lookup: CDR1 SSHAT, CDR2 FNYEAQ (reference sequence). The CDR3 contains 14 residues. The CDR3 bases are TGTGCCAGCAGCTTGTCGGGGGTTGGGGAGACCCAGTACTTC. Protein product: CASSLSGVGETQYF. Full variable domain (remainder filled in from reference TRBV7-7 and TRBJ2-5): GAGVSQSPRYKVTKRGQDVTLRCDPISSHATLYWYQQALGQGPEFLTYFNYEAQPDKSGLPSDRFSAERPEGSISTLTIQRTEQRDSAMYRCASSLSGVGETQYFGPGTRLLVL.

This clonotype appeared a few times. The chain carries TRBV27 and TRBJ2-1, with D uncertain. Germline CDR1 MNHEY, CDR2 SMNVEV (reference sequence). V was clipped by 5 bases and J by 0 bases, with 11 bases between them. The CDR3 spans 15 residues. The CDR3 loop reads CASSRSGFSYNEQFF. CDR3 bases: TGTGCCAGCAGTCGCTCTGGATTCTCCTACAATGAGCAGTTCTTC.

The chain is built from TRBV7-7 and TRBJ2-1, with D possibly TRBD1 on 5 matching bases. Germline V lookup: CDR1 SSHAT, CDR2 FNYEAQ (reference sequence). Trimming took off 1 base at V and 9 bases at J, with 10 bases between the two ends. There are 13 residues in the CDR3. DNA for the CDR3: TGTGCCAGCAGCTTAGGTGGGGCAAGTGAGCAGTTCTTC. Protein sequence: CASSLGGASEQFF.

The CDR3 sequence: CASSPRTATSYNEQFF. The CDR3 DNA reads TGTGCCAGCAGCCCCAGGACAGCCACCTCCTACAATGAGCAGTTCTTC. The chain uses TRBV7-2 and TRBJ2-1, with a possible D match to TRBD1 (6 bases). Germline lookup yields CDR1 SGHTA and CDR2 FQGNSA. Trimming stripped 5 bases from V and 0 bases from J, with 14 bases between. The CDR3 totals 16 residues. Combining the CDR3 with reference TRBV7-2 and TRBJ2-1 gives the whole variable domain GAGVSQSPSNKVTEKGKDVELRCDPISGHTALYWYRQSLGQGLEFLIYFQGNSAPDKSGLPSDRFSAERTGGSVSTLTIQRTQQEDSAVYLCASSPRTATSYNEQFFGPGTRLTVL.

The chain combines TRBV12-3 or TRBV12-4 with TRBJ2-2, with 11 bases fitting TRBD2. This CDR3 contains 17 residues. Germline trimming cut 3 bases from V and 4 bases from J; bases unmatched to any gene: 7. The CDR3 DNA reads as TGTGCCAGCAGTTTCCTGACTAGCGGGGAGCCCACCGGGGAGCTGTTTTTT. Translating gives CASSFLTSGEPTGELFF.